The clone carrying this TCR beta chain was found a few times. This specimen comes from a study of T cells after yellow fever vaccination. TCRdb re-called the 5' RACE reads through MiXCR, storing one row per CDR3 protein. This repertoire shows roughly 520,000 distinct CDR3 sequences, about a fifth found once; its top ten account for about 17%. V was pared by 2 bases and J by 2 bases, with 12 bases between. Germline CDR1 and CDR2: SGHRS and YFSETQ. CDR3 size: 15 residues. The sequence was obtained from a man aged 18 to 30 who received the YFV17D yellow fever vaccine. The chain combines TRBV5-1 with TRBJ2-3; D perhaps matches TRBD2 (6 bases). The input for sequencing was PBMCs, taken roughly 20 days after the first yellow fever vaccination. In DNA, the CDR3 is TGCGCCAGCAGCTTTAGGCCGGGAGACACAGATACGCAGTATTTT. Its protein product is CASSFRPGDTDTQYF.